These T cell receptor beta chains were read from a single sample in a study of neurological immune-mediated disorders. TCRdb redid the calling of the 5' RACE reads with MiXCR, one entry per CDR3 protein. Among 25,000 to 35,000 distinct CDR3 sequences listed, about 16% were seen once. Input material: CD4+ T cells from blood. The receptors come from a female donor with HTLV-1-associated myelopathy (HAM/TSP). The CDR3 runs from the conserved cysteine through the conserved F or W. The D gene is left open where the match is weak. Some rows mark clone size as missing; the rest say once, few, many or name a class of expanded clone.

D gene	CDR3 length	clone size	J gene	V gene	CDR3 protein	CDR3 DNA
-	18	many	TRBJ2-2	TRBV10-3	CAISGWLDSGDGTGELFF	TGTGCCATCAGTGGTTGGTTGGACAGCGGTGATGGCACCGGGGAGCTGTTTTTT
-	11	many	TRBJ2-7	TRBV29-1	CSVGIAYEQYF	TGCAGCGTGGGGATCGCCTACGAGCAGTACTTC
TRBD1	15	many	TRBJ1-1	TRBV6-5	CASRPPDRANTEAFF	TGTGCCAGCAGACCACCGGACAGGGCGAACACTGAAGCTTTCTTT
-	14	-	TRBJ2-1	TRBV5-1	CDSEKGGLSNEQFF	TGTGACAGCGAGAAGGGTGGTCTGAGCAATGAGCAGTTCTTC
-	14	many	TRBJ2-3	TRBV28	CASRAWTPQSGWYF	TGTGCCAGCAGGGCCTGGACTCCACAATCCGGTTGGTATTTT
-	14	many	TRBJ2-2	TRBV3-1	CASSLQGNTGELFF	TGTGCCAGCAGCCTACAGGGGAACACCGGGGAGCTGTTTTTT
-	14	many	TRBJ2-6	TRBV14	CASSPLTGANVLTF	TGTGCCAGCAGCCCATTAACTGGGGCCAACGTCCTGACTTTC
TRBD2	15	many	TRBJ2-7	TRBV5-1	CASRGLAGSSYEQYF	TGCGCCAGCAGGGGACTAGCGGGGAGCTCCTACGAGCAGTACTTC
TRBD2	16	-	TRBJ2-7	TRBV13	CASSLGGLAGYYEQYF	TGTGCCAGCAGCTTAGGTGGACTAGCGGGGTACTACGAGCAGTACTTC
-	16	few	TRBJ2-1	TRBV4-2	CASSQQRAGTYNEQFF	TGTGCCAGCAGCCAACAGCGGGCTGGAACCTACAATGAGCAGTTCTTC
TRBD1	14	many	TRBJ1-1	TRBV10-3	CAISSGTEDTEAFF	TGTGCCATCAGTTCCGGGACAGAGGACACTGAAGCTTTCTTT
-	17	many	TRBJ2-3	TRBV14	CASSETQALRLSDTQYF	TGTGCCAGCAGCGAAACACAGGCCCTGAGGCTGTCAGATACGCAGTATTTT
-	16	many	TRBJ2-7	TRBV2	CASSAGPAPASYEQYF	TGTGCCAGCAGTGCGGGGCCAGCGCCGGCCTCCTACGAGCAGTACTTC
TRBD1	13	-	TRBJ1-2	TRBV2	CATLQGGYYGYTF	TGTGCCACCCTCCAGGGGGGTTACTATGGCTACACCTTC
-	14	many	TRBJ2-1	TRBV12-3/TRBV12-4	CASSTWGSDNEQFF	TGTGCCAGCAGCACTTGGGGTAGCGACAACGAGCAGTTCTTC
-	13	many	TRBJ2-7	TRBV3-1	CASSQEYGGEQYF	TGTGCCAGCAGCCAAGAGTATGGAGGAGAGCAGTACTTC
TRBD2	15	many	TRBJ2-1	TRBV3-1	CASSQDSSGGYEQFF	TGTGCCAGCAGCCAAGATTCTAGCGGGGGGTATGAGCAGTTCTTC
-	12	medium-sized	TRBJ2-3	TRBV24-1	CATRRIWDTQYF	TGTGCCACCCGTAGAATCTGGGATACGCAGTATTTT
-	13	many	TRBJ2-2	TRBV6-5	CASTDREAGELFF	TGTGCCAGCACCGACAGGGAGGCCGGGGAGCTGTTTTTT
-	14	medium-sized	TRBJ2-3	TRBV20-1	CSAREPGPTDTQYF	TGCAGTGCTAGAGAGCCGGGACCCACAGATACGCAGTATTTT
TRBD2	18	many	TRBJ2-1	TRBV20-1	CSARDLRTSGRAINEQFF	TGCAGTGCTAGAGATCTAAGGACTAGCGGGAGGGCCATCAATGAGCAGTTCTTC
TRBD2	16	many	TRBJ2-1	TRBV6-5	CASRVTGGLGYNEQFF	TGTGCCAGCAGAGTTACGGGGGGACTAGGATACAATGAGCAGTTCTTC
-	15	-	TRBJ1-1	TRBV6-1	CASSEGGIYYTEAFF	TGTGCCAGCAGTGAAGGGGGCATTTATTACACTGAAGCTTTCTTT
-	12	many	TRBJ2-5	TRBV3-1	CASAGWGETQYF	TGTGCCAGCGCGGGGTGGGGGGAGACCCAGTACTTC
TRBD2	14	many	TRBJ2-1	TRBV20-1	CSAPSGPPGNEQFF	TGCAGTGCGCCTAGCGGGCCCCCCGGCAATGAGCAGTTCTTC
-	18	many	TRBJ2-7	TRBV10-3	CAISDPGTLGGANYEQYF	TGTGCCATCAGTGACCCCGGGACATTGGGCGGTGCGAATTACGAGCAGTACTTC
TRBD2	16	-	TRBJ2-7	TRBV20-1	CSARDPFGEGLYEQYF	TGCAGTGCTAGAGATCCCTTTGGGGAGGGCTTATACGAGCAGTACTTC
-	14	many	TRBJ2-7	TRBV6-1	CASSERHQGREQYF	TGTGCCAGCAGTGAACGACACCAGGGGAGGGAGCAGTACTTC
-	12	many	TRBJ2-5	TRBV15	CATSRDQETQYF	TGTGCCACCAGCAGAGATCAAGAGACCCAGTACTTC